These 10 T cell receptor delta chains share one sample of origin, sequenced in a study of γδ T cells in repeated Plasmodium falciparum infection. Flow sorting of PBMC yielded separate Vgamma9/Vdelta2+ and Vdelta2-negative gammadelta T cell populations for bulk repertoire analysis. TCRdb re-processed the multiplex PCR reads via CATT. The sample shows tens of thousands of delta-chain clones, 0.75% to 1% of them seen only once. The sequencing sample was made of gamma-delta T cells from blood. The receptor source for this set is a pool of human donors (malaria-infected and uninfected, not separated).

The table lists this clone with a few counts. The TCRdb record carries a much larger clone's protein, which differs from this DNA's translation at residue 20; a read error is the likely cause, and the protein listed here is the DNA translation. V gene assignment gives TRDV1, but the J gene was left uncalled; whether TRDD3, the table's D call, matches the DNA was not checked. The CDR3 spans 22 residues. Germline CDR1 reads TSWWSYY; CDR2 reads QGS. CDR3 residues: CALGKSPSVGPNKTKYTDKPIF. The CDR3 nucleotides are TGTGCTCTTGGGAAATCCCCTTCGGTGGGACCGAATAAGACTAAGTACACCGATAAACCCATCTTT.

Note on this clone: A read error likely explains why the TCRdb protein, taken from a much larger clone, differs from this DNA's translation at residue 6; the protein shown is translated from the DNA. The genes are TRDV2 and TRDJ1; no clear D gene. The V gene's germline CDR1 is GEAIGNYY and CDR2 EKD. The CDR3 extends over 16 amino acids. V gave up 0 bases and J gave up 1 base, with 14 bases separating them. CDR3 sequence: CACDTKEEEGTDKLIF. The CDR3 nucleotides are TGTGCCTGTGACACCAAGGAAGAAGAGGGCACCGATAAACTCATCTTT.

Concerning this clone itself: The protein in TCRdb stems from a much larger clone and differs at residue 8 from this DNA's translation, likely a read error; here the protein is translated from the DNA. The chain couples TRDV2 to TRDJ1, with 8 bases matching TRDD3. In germline, CDR1 is GEAIGNYY, CDR2 EKD. This CDR3 has 18 residues. Trimming removed 3 bases from V and 2 bases from J; junction bases left unmatched: 16. CDR3 coding DNA: TGTGCCTGTGACCCGATACTGAGGGATACGCATCAAACCGATAAACTCATCTTT. Amino acid sequence: CACDPILRDTHQTDKLIF.

In regard to this clone: This likely traces to a read error, being one base from a far larger clone. This specimen includes other DNA sequences encoding the same CDR3. This chain's CDR3 is CACDQLGADTDKLIF. CDR3 DNA: TGTGCCTGTGACCAACTGGGGGCTGACACCGATAAACTCATCTTC. V and J are TRDV2 and TRDJ1, with 8 bases lining up with TRDD3. There are 15 residues in the CDR3. CDR1 is GEAIGNYY and CDR2 is EKD in the germline V gene.

Worth noting for this clone: The protein TCRdb gives is from a much larger clone and does not agree with this DNA's translation at residue 5, likely a read error; the protein shown here comes from the DNA. CDR3 nucleotide sequence: TGTGCTCTTGGGGGACCTTTAAGGGATACGTGGCAGGCCGATAAACTCATCTTT. It encodes CALGGPLRDTWQADKLIF. V and J are TRDV1 and TRDJ1; 8 nucleotides match TRDD3. The J gene, missing from TCRdb, was assigned here through DNA to germline matching. The V and J ends lost 4 bases and 3 bases, in that order; junction bases with no gene match: 16. Germline V lookup: CDR1 TSWWSYY, CDR2 QGS. The CDR3 consists of 18 residues.

In regard to this clone: This DNA's translation differs at residue 12 from TCRdb's protein, which comes from a much larger clone; a read error is likely, and the protein shown is translated from the DNA. The genes are TRDV1 and TRDJ1; D gene ambiguous. CDR3 length: 18 amino acids. Trimming removed 4 bases at V and 7 bases at J, with 28 bases between. Germline lookup yields CDR1 TSWWSYY and CDR2 QGS. CDR3 sequence: CALGVYKPVGSETRKLIF. CDR3 DNA sequence: TGTGCTCTTGGGGTCTATAAACCGGTAGGTAGTGAGACGCGTAAACTCATCTTT.

Details on this clone: Translating this DNA gives a protein that differs at residue 13 from the TCRdb one, which belongs to a much larger clone; a read error is likely, and the protein shown is this translation. This chain uses TRDV2 with TRDJ1, with 7 bases lining up with TRDD3. In the absence of a J gene in TCRdb, the DNA was matched to germline to assign it here. The CDR3 totals 17 residues. CDR1 GEAIGNYY and CDR2 EKD come from the germline V gene. The CDR3 region is CACDTGGDYRYTNKLIF. DNA of the CDR3: TGTGCCTGTGACACTGGGGGGGATTACCGGTACACCAATAAACTCATCTTT.

Turning to this clone: It is likely a read error: a sequence one base away is far more abundant. Other DNA sequences from this sample encode an identical CDR3 as well. The chain recombines TRDV1 with TRDJ1; 12 nucleotides line up with TRDD3. Looked up from germline, CDR1 is TSWWSYY and CDR2 is QGS. V lost 2 bases and J lost 2; bases outside the gene matches: 18. The CDR3 is 21 amino acids. The CDR3 sequence is CALGEGWSRYWGILTTDKLIF. CDR3 DNA sequence: TGTGCTCTTGGGGAAGGGTGGAGTCGGTACTGGGGGATACTAACGACCGATAAACTCATCTTT.

This clone was seen more than once but under ten times. This likely traces to a read error, being one base from a far larger clone. Other DNA sequences in the same sample also yield this CDR3. Here the V gene is TRDV1, but the J gene went uncalled; whether TRDD3, the table's D call, matches the DNA was not checked. The CDR3 length is 19 residues. CDR1 is TSWWSYY, CDR2 QGS, per germline. CDR3 region: CALGELSGGLARETDKLIF. The CDR3 coding sequence is TGTGCTCTTGGGGAACTTTCTGGGGGACTAGCCCGGGAGACCGATAAGCTCATCTTT.

This clone was observed a few times. A far larger clone is just one base off, so this is likely a read error. This specimen includes other DNA sequences encoding the same CDR3. The V gene is given as TRDV2, and no J gene call is available; the table's D gene call, TRDD3, was not cross checked with the DNA. Germline CDR1 and CDR2: GEAIGNYY and EKD. The CDR3 runs 17 residues. The CDR3 DNA reads TGTGCCTGTGACACCCCCTCTACTGGGGATAGCCCCGATAAGCTCATCTTT. The encoded protein is CACDTPSTGDSPDKLIF.